The 11 T cell receptor beta chains reported below all come from one sample, sequenced in a study of blood T cell repertoires in COVID-19. Assay used: immunoSEQ multiplex PCR; TCRdb lists only in-frame clones, some missing. The sample yields 100,000 to 150,000 clones, 86% seen once. The sequencing input was peripheral blood. The receptors shown here come from a human donor in a cohort sampled during active COVID-19.

The rearrangement links TRBV29-1 to TRBJ1-2; D is perhaps TRBD1 (6 bases). Trimming left V 3 bases short and J 0 bases short, with 17 bases between. Germline V lookup: CDR1 SQVTM, CDR2 ANQGSEA. The CDR3 totals 16 residues. As DNA, the CDR3 is TGCAGCGTTGAGGGGGTAGGGACATCAACTAACTATGGCTACACCTTC. It codes for CSVEGVGTSTNYGYTF.

The chain joins TRBV7-2 to TRBJ2-2; 7 nucleotides align to TRBD2. CDR3 length: 17 amino acids. CDR1 is SGHTA and CDR2 is FQGNSA in the germline V gene. Losses at the gene ends were 1 base for V and 5 bases for J; bases not matched to a gene: 10. The CDR3 coding sequence is TGTGCCAGCAGCTTAGTCCCAGCGGGGCCCCAGACCGGGGAGCTGTTTTTT. This sequence encodes CASSLVPAGPQTGELFF.

The chain uses TRBV29-1 and TRBJ2-2; a possible D gene is TRBD1 (5 bases). Trimming left V 1 base short and J 7 bases short, with 10 bases between. The CDR3 sequence is 13 residues long. Germline lookup yields CDR1 SQVTM and CDR2 ANQGSEA. CDR3 sequence (DNA): TGCAGCGTTGAAGCAGGTCAGGGCGGGGAGCTGTTTTTT. Translation: CSVEAGQGGELFF.

The chain is built from TRBV19 and TRBJ1-6, with TRBD1 matching 7 bases. The germline CDR1 and CDR2 sequences are LNHDA and SQIVND (reference sequence). V trimming: 6 bases; J trimming: 5 bases; junction bases outside the gene matches: 7. This CDR3 is 15 amino acids long. The CDR3 nucleotides are TGTGCCAGTAGACCACCGGGACAGAATAATTCACCCCTCCACTTT. This translates into CASRPPGQNNSPLHF.

This sequence joins TRBV3-1 (or the pseudogene TRBV3-2) and TRBJ2-1, with D possibly being TRBD2 (7 bases). The V gene lost 2 bases and the J gene lost 8 bases, with 22 bases spanning the gap. CDR3 size: 17 residues. Germline V gene sequence: CDR1 LGHDT, CDR2 YNNKEL (reference sequence). CDR3 nucleotides: TGTGCCAGCAGCCAATGGTCCCCGGGACTGGGGGGGCATGAGCAGTTCTTC. It yields the protein CASSQWSPGLGGHEQFF.

This clone was recorded once. The chain carries TRBV28 and TRBJ2-1, with 11 positions matching TRBD2. This CDR3 region has 15 residues. Trimming removed 7 bases from V and 0 bases from J; junction bases left unmatched: 2. Germline V gene lookup returns CDR1 MDHEN and CDR2 SYDVKM. CDR3 sequence reads: CASIAGGTSYNEQFF. As DNA, the CDR3 is TGTGCCAGCATAGCGGGAGGGACCTCCTACAATGAGCAGTTCTTC.

CDR3 loop: CASSPPGRGVNYEQYF. Here the CDR3 DNA reads TGTGCCAGCTCACCGCCCGGGAGAGGTGTAAACTACGAGCAGTACTTC. The V and J genes are TRBV18 and TRBJ2-7; TRBD2 might be the D (6 bases). Trimming took off 3 bases at V and 3 bases at J, with 18 bases between the two ends. CDR3 length: 16 amino acids. The germline V gene encodes CDR1 KGHSH and CDR2 LQKENI.

The rearrangement joins TRBV6-6 to TRBJ2-1; no clear D gene. In germline, CDR1 is MNHNY, CDR2 SVGAGI (reference sequence). Trimming stripped 6 bases from V and 4 bases from J, with 16 bases between. This CDR3 is built from 15 residues. CDR3 amino acids: CASRNQAPTYNEQFF. In DNA form, the CDR3 reads TGTGCCAGCAGAAATCAGGCGCCGACATACAATGAGCAGTTCTTC.

The rearrangement links TRBV3-1 (or the pseudogene TRBV3-2) to TRBJ2-3, with 11 bases fitting TRBD2. The junction had 5 bases not matched to a gene; V was cut back by 5 bases and J by 1 base. The CDR3 length is 16 residues. CDR1 and CDR2 from the germline V gene are LGHDT and YNNKEL (reference sequence). CDR3: CASSEGLAVGTDTQYF. The CDR3 DNA follows: TGTGCCAGCAGCGAGGGACTAGCGGTTGGCACAGATACGCAGTATTTT.

DNA of the CDR3: TGTGCCAGCAGTTATTTAGCCGGGGTCAGGGGACAGCCCCAGCATTTT. Encoded protein: CASSYLAGVRGQPQHF. The rearrangement uses TRBV6-5 and TRBJ1-5; a possible D gene is TRBD1 (6 bases). The V gene's germline CDR1 is MNHEY and CDR2 SVGAGI. This CDR3 is built from 16 residues. The ends were cut back, 3 bases at V and 7 bases at J, with 19 bases in the middle.

The chain couples TRBV29-1 to TRBJ2-2; 7 bases align to TRBD2. Germline trimming cut 5 bases from V and 10 bases from J; bases unmatched to any gene: 4. The CDR3 has 11 residues. The germline CDR1 and CDR2 sequences are SQVTM and ANQGSEA. The CDR3 DNA reads TGCAGCGTTCAGGGACTACAGGAGCTGTTTTTT. It encodes CSVQGLQELFF.